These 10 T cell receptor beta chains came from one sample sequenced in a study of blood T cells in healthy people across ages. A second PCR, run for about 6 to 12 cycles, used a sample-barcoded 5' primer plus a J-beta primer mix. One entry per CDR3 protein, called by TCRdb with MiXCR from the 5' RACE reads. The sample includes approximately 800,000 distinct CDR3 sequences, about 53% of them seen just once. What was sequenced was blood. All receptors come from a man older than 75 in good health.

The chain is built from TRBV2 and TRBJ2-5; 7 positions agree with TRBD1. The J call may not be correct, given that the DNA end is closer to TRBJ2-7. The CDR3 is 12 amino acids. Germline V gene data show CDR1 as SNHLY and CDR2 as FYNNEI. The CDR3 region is CASSRQGHEQYF. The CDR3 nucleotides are TGTGCCAGCAGTAGACAGGGCCACGAGCAGTACTTC.

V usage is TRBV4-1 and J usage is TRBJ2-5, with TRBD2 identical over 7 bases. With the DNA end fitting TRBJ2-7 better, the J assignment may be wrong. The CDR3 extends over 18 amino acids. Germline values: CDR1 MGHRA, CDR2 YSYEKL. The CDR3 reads CASSQDQAGASKGYEQYF. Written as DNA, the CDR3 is TGCGCCAGCAGCCAAGATCAGGCGGGAGCCTCCAAGGGCTACGAGCAGTACTTC.

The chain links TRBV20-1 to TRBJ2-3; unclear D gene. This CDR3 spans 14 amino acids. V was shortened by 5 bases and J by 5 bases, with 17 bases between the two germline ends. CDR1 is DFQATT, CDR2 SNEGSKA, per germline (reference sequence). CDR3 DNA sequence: TGCAGTGCTTCCGCTGGCTCCAATGGAGATACGCAGTATTTT. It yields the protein CSASAGSNGDTQYF.

The CDR3 nucleotides are TGTGCCAGCAGGGGGACAGGAGGCCAAGAGACCCAGTACTTC. It is translated as CASRGTGGQETQYF. V gene TRBV28 combines with J gene TRBJ2-5; TRBD1 agrees at 8 bases. The CDR3 spans 14 residues. V shed 6 bases and J 1 base; nucleotides not matched to a gene: 4. Germline V gene data show CDR1 as MDHEN and CDR2 as SYDVKM.

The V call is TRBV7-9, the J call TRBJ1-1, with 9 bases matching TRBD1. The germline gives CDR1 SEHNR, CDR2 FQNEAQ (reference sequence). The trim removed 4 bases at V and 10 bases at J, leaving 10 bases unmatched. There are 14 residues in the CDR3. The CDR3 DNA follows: TGTGCCAGCAGCTCATCAGGGACAGGGCCTAGAGCTTTCTTT. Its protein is CASSSSGTGPRAFF.

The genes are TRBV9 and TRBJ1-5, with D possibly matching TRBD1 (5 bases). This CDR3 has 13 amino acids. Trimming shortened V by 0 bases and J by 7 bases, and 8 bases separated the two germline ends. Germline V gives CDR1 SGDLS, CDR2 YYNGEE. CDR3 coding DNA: TGTGCCAGCAGCGTAGCGGGGGACCAGCCCCAGCATTTT. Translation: CASSVAGDQPQHF.

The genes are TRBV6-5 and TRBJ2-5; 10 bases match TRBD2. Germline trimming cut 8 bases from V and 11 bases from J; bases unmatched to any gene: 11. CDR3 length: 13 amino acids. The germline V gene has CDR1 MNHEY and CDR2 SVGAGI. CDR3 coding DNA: TGTGCCAGCCGTATCGGGACTAGCGTGGAGCAGTACTTC. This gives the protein CASRIGTSVEQYF.

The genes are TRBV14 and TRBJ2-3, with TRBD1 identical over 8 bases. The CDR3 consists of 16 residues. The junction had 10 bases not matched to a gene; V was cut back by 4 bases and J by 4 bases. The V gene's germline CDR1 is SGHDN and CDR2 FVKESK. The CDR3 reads CASSPLGQGGADTQYF. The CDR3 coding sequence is TGTGCCAGCAGCCCCCTCGGACAGGGTGGCGCAGATACGCAGTATTTT.

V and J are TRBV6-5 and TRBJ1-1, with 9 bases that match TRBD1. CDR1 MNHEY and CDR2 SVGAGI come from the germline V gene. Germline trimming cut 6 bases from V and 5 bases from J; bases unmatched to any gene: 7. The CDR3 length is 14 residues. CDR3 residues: CASRGTGSRTEAFF. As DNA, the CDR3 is TGTGCCAGCAGGGGGACAGGGTCGAGGACTGAAGCTTTCTTT.

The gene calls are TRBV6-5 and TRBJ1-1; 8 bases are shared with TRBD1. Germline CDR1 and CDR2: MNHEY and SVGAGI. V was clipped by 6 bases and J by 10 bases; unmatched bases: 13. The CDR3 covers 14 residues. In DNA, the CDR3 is TGTGCCAGCAGCCACTATTTCACCGGGACAGGAGCTTTCTTT. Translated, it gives CASSHYFTGTGAFF.